This T cell receptor beta chain was recovered during a study of blood T cell repertoires in COVID-19 (dated by TCRdb to about 2020). Study-wide context: Samples covering the acute and convalescent phases of COVID-19 were provided by collaborators in the United States, Italy and Spain. Samples came from the ongoing ImmuneRACE study (first 160 participants) plus 1,254 subjects from 6 global collaborators. The material from the prospective study consisted of cDNA or gDNA derived from T cells, B-cell-depleted T cells, or PBMCs. The sample metadata nearly always contained a de-identified subject ID, COVID-19 status, age in years and sex. The repertoires were released in a freely available public database intended as a resource for research on the immune response to SARS-CoV-2. Where available, HLA class I and class II types were taken from metadata supplied by the sample provider and were not determined by assay-based typing. Subjects who had been exposed to COVID-19, were actively infected with it, or had recovered from it provided the deeply sampled blood TCRbeta repertoires that made up the dataset. Study-level results and caveats: Clinical and demographic metadata were provided uncurated, with the amount varying by source and participant.

As to this clone: The clone's antigen remains unknown. No base quality values were provided; no much bigger clone lies one nucleotide off.

In the prospective study, participants were roughly 18 to 100 years old, resided in approximately 22 geographic areas of the United States, and were enrolled through a virtual design. Cohort assignment in the prospective study relied on participant-reported clinical history from a screening survey and a study questionnaire. For ImmuneRACE Cohort 3, a participant was defined as recovered based on two consecutive negative NP/OP PCR tests, clearance by a healthcare professional, or resolution of symptoms. Mobile phlebotomists in the prospective study collected whole blood, serum and a nasopharyngeal or oropharyngeal swab from every participant. Additional blood draws and questionnaires over an approximately 2-month period could optionally be provided by prospective study participants. Prospective study blood samples were shipped either frozen or at room temperature before DNA extraction. TCRbeta CDR3 regions were amplified from genomic DNA by means of the immunoSEQ Assay, a bias-controlled multiplex PCR. The source study handled its data this way. The number of nucleated cells in each sample was estimated from the amplification of reference gene primers within the assay. To quantify the absolute abundance of each unique TCRbeta CDR3 rearrangement, sequence reads were collapsed and filtered. For each sample, productive Simpson clonality was calculated by taking the square root of Simpson's diversity index across productive rearrangements. TCRdb carries this immuneACCESS record with in-frame sequences only. Its versions omit some clonotypes, under half of them owing to an unresolved V gene in the studies checked, with the rest unexplained. V and J calls and clone size are as listed in that table; D and trimming were resolved from the DNA. Across this sample there are over 120,000 clones, with 86% seen only once. The top ten clones comprise about 4.4% of the sample.

V and J are trimmed by 3 bases and 0 bases, and the gene matches miss 1 base of the junction. CDR1 and CDR2, looked up from the germline V gene, are SGHNT and YENEEA. The CDR3 measures 15 amino acids from cysteine to phenylalanine. The entry retains the CDR3 DNA only, 45 bases that are in frame from base 1. The chain couples TRBV11-3 to TRBJ2-1, with 8 middle bases fitting TRBD1. This receptor was identified in a middle-aged man who had recovered from COVID-19. Sequencing used PBMCs or T cells enriched from blood (not recorded which). The nucleotide sequence reads TGTGCCAGCAGCTTGGACAGGGCCTCCTACAATGAGCAGTTCTTC. Its amino acids are CASSLDRASYNEQFF.